The 28 T cell receptor beta chains below come from one sample, sequenced in a study of T cell responses to AZD1222 COVID-19 vaccine. The table came from immunoSEQ multiplex PCR; TCRdb's copy has only in-frame clones and leaves some out. This table has roughly 120,000 clones, around nine tenths appearing once. The source was peripheral blood, collected on day 0 of AZD1222 vaccination. The receptors were gathered from an adult in good health.

The chain recombines TRBV4-2 with TRBJ2-5; D could derive from TRBD1 or TRBD2 (5 bases each). Germline CDR1 reads LGHNA; CDR2 reads YNFKEQ. The CDR3 is made up of 17 amino acids. Trimming took off 4 bases at V and 5 bases at J, with 23 bases between the two ends. For the CDR3, the DNA is TGTGCCAGCAGCCCCCACGGGGCGAATCTCTACCGCGAGACCCAGTACTTC. Translated: CASSPHGANLYRETQYF.

CDR3 protein: CASSETGSSYEQYF. CDR3 DNA: TGTGCCAGCAGTGAAACAGGTAGCTCCTACGAGCAGTACTTC. The chain uses TRBV27 and TRBJ2-7, with D perhaps matching TRBD1 (5 bases). This CDR3 has 14 residues. The germline CDR1 and CDR2 sequences are MNHEY and SMNVEV (reference sequence). The V end lost 5 bases, the J end lost 0 bases, and 11 bases lay between the germline ends.

The chain carries TRBV13 and TRBJ1-1; D is perhaps TRBD1 (5 bases). Germline V CDR1 and CDR2: PRHDT, FYEKMQ (reference sequence). This CDR3 has 15 amino acids. V shed 1 base and J shed 3 bases, with 12 bases lying between them. CDR3: CASSLVGGVDTEAFF. In nucleotides, the CDR3 is TGTGCCAGCAGCTTAGTGGGGGGTGTGGACACTGAAGCTTTCTTT. Combining the CDR3 with reference TRBV13 and TRBJ1-1 gives the whole variable domain AAGVIQSPRHLIKEKRETATLKCYPIPRHDTVYWYQQGPGQDPQFLISFYEKMQSDKGSIPDRFSAQQFSDYHSELNMSSLELGDSALYFCASSLVGGVDTEAFFGQGTRLTVV.

This chain uses TRBV7-9 with TRBJ2-7, with 11 bases matching TRBD2. The ends lost 5 bases at V and 7 bases at J; junction bases unmatched: 10. The CDR3 is 15 residues long. Germline lookup yields CDR1 SEHNR and CDR2 FQNEAQ (reference sequence). The CDR3 nucleotides read TGTGCCAGCAGCGACGTAGCGGGGGGGCTCGTAGAGCAGTACTTC. Translated, it gives CASSDVAGGLVEQYF.

In its sample, this clone was seen a few times. This chain joins TRBV6-1 and TRBJ1-2, with D uncertain. Germline lookup yields CDR1 MNHNS and CDR2 SASEGT. V shed 0 bases and J shed 8 bases, with 7 bases lying between them. This CDR3 region has 12 residues. The CDR3 nucleotides read TGTGCCAGCAGTGAAGCGAGTGGGGGCTACACCTTC. Its translation is CASSEASGGYTF.

The chain combines TRBV1 with TRBJ1-5; TRBD1, the table's D call, lacks a check against the DNA. TRBV1 is recorded as a pseudogene. The CDR3 covers 18 residues. Here the CDR3 reads CTSSLRDRGYPLNQPQHF. CDR3 nucleotide sequence: TGCACCAGCAGCCTCCGGGACAGGGGATATCCCCTAAATCAGCCCCAGCATTTT.

The chain is built from TRBV19 and TRBJ2-7; TRBD1 aligns across 8 bases. Germline V gene lookup returns CDR1 LNHDA and CDR2 SQIVND (reference sequence). This CDR3 comprises 16 residues. Trimming at V came to 1 base and at J to 1 base, leaving 6 bases not matched to a gene. CDR3 DNA: TGTGCCAGTAGTATAGCCTTGGGACAGGCGTCCTACGAGCAGTACTTC. This codes for CASSIALGQASYEQYF.

The V gene is TRBV7-9, the J gene TRBJ1-1, with D uncertain. This CDR3 spans 13 amino acids. Trimming shortened V by 5 bases and J by 7 bases, and 14 bases separated the two germline ends. Germline assignment: CDR1 SEHNR and CDR2 FQNEAQ (reference sequence). CDR3 bases: TGTGCCAGCAGCCCGGACGGATCCCGTGAAGCTTTCTTT. Encoded protein: CASSPDGSREAFF.

This clone occurred a few times. CDR3 in amino acids: CASSLAQENTIYF. The CDR3 DNA reads TGCGCCAGCAGCTTGGCCCAAGAAAACACCATATATTTT. The chain recombines TRBV5-1 with TRBJ1-3; D gene ambiguous. V lost 0 bases, J lost 6 bases, and 7 bases lay in between. The CDR3 runs to 13 residues. In germline, CDR1 is SGHRS, CDR2 YFSETQ. The full variable domain, with the rest looked up from reference TRBV5-1 and TRBJ1-3, is KAGVTQTPRYLIKTRGQQVTLSCSPISGHRSVSWYQQTPGQGLQFLFEYFSETQRNKGNFPGRFSGRQFSNSRSEMNVSTLELGDSALYLCASSLAQENTIYFGEGSWLTVV.

V and J are TRBV5-1 and TRBJ1-2; 9 bases are a match to TRBD1. In germline, CDR1 is SGHRS, CDR2 YFSETQ. CDR3 length: 14 amino acids. Trimming removed 2 bases from V and 4 bases from J; junction bases left unmatched: 3. The CDR3 DNA sequence: TGCGCCAGCAGCTTTGGGACAGGGTCCTATGGCTACACCTTC. It translates to CASSFGTGSYGYTF.

This clone occurred once. The CDR3 coding sequence is TGTGCCAGCAGCCCCCGCATCACAGGGCCTGAAGCTTTCTTT. Residues: CASSPRITGPEAFF. The J gene is TRBJ1-1, the V gene TRBV9; possibly TRBD1 for D (6 bases). V dropped 4 bases and J dropped 6 bases, with 16 bases sitting between them. CDR3 length equals 14 residues. Germline lookup yields CDR1 SGDLS and CDR2 YYNGEE. The complete variable domain, with remaining parts taken from reference TRBV9 and TRBJ1-1, reads DSGVTQTPKHLITATGQRVTLRCSPRSGDLSVYWYQQSLDQGLQFLIQYYNGEERAKGNILERFSAQQFPDLHSELNLSSLELGDSALYFCASSPRITGPEAFFGQGTRLTVV.

Only one count was recorded for this clone. The rearrangement joins TRBV6-5 to TRBJ2-7, with D perhaps TRBD1 or TRBD2 (5 bases each). Trimming stripped 6 bases from V and 3 bases from J, with 18 bases between. The CDR3 totals 15 residues. The germline V gene has CDR1 MNHEY and CDR2 SVGAGI. The CDR3 DNA sequence: TGTGCCAGCAGCCGCCGGGGCCCACGGGACTACGAGCAGTACTTC. This gives the protein CASSRRGPRDYEQYF.

This chain links TRBV9 with TRBJ1-6; possibly TRBD1 for D (5 bases). The V and J ends lost 0 bases and 2 bases respectively, with 9 bases between them. The CDR3 spans 16 residues. From germline, CDR1 is SGDLS and CDR2 YYNGEE. The CDR3 protein is CASSVGGGPYNSPLHF. CDR3 bases: TGTGCCAGCAGCGTAGGGGGGGGACCCTATAATTCACCCCTCCACTTT.

This chain joins TRBV5-1 and TRBJ1-1, with unresolved D. V lost 2 bases, J lost 2 bases, and 10 bases lay in between. Per the germline V gene, CDR1 is SGHRS and CDR2 is YFSETQ. There are 14 residues in the CDR3. This CDR3 reads CASSLTTVNTEAFF. CDR3 in DNA: TGCGCCAGCAGCTTAACTACTGTTAACACTGAAGCTTTCTTT.

This clone was counted once. The chain has TRBV5-5 and TRBJ2-3; 10 positions agree with TRBD2. Unmatched junction bases numbered 9, after V lost 4 bases and J lost 7 bases. Germline lookup yields CDR1 SGHKS and CDR2 YYEKEE (reference sequence). The CDR3 length is 15 residues. The CDR3 DNA reads as TGTGCCAGCAGCCCATCTCTAGCGGGGGAAAATACGCAGTATTTT. This codes for CASSPSLAGENTQYF.

The chain carries TRBV12-5 and TRBJ1-2, with 9 nucleotides matching TRBD1. The germline V gene has CDR1 LGHNT and CDR2 FRNRAP. This CDR3 is 16 amino acids long. The ends lost 5 bases at V and 2 bases at J; junction bases unmatched: 9. The CDR3 region is CASGPTPGTGNYGYTF. The CDR3 DNA sequence: TGTGCTAGTGGTCCAACCCCCGGGACAGGGAACTATGGCTACACCTTC. The variable domain in full, completed from reference TRBV12-5 and TRBJ1-2, reads DARVTQTPRHKVTEMGQEVTMRCQPILGHNTVFWYRQTMMQGLELLAYFRNRAPLDDSGMPKDRFSAEMPDATLATLKIQPSEPRDSAVYFCASGPTPGTGNYGYTFGSGTRLTVV.

This chain joins TRBV9 and TRBJ2-3; D may be TRBD1 (5 bases). This CDR3 has 15 residues. V was shortened by 1 base and J by 0 bases, with 9 bases between the two germline ends. CDR1 and CDR2 from the germline V gene are SGDLS and YYNGEE. CDR3 sequence reads: CASSVTGLSTDTQYF. CDR3 DNA sequence: TGTGCCAGCAGCGTAACAGGCCTAAGCACAGATACGCAGTATTTT.

This chain links TRBV7-9 with TRBJ2-1; 8 positions agree with TRBD1. Trimming removed 1 base from V and 12 bases from J; junction bases left unmatched: 5. CDR1 SEHNR and CDR2 FQNEAQ come from the germline V gene (reference sequence). The CDR3 has 13 amino acids. The CDR3 sequence is CASSLVVTGGQFF. The CDR3 DNA is TGTGCCAGCAGCTTAGTGGTAACAGGGGGGCAGTTCTTC.

The J gene is TRBJ1-5, the V gene TRBV9; possibly TRBD1 for D (6 bases). CDR3 length equals 16 residues. The germline V gene encodes CDR1 SGDLS and CDR2 YYNGEE. Between the trimmed V and J ends, which lost 2 bases and 4 bases, there was a span of 16 bases. The CDR3 reads CASSVGSGAANQPQHF. CDR3 nucleotides: TGTGCCAGCAGCGTGGGGTCAGGGGCGGCTAATCAGCCCCAGCATTTT.

This chain uses TRBV6-2 or TRBV6-3 with TRBJ1-6; D gene unclear. V shed 3 bases and J shed 3 bases, with 12 bases lying between them. Germline CDR1 reads MNHEY; CDR2 reads SVGEGT. This CDR3 is built from 16 residues. The CDR3 coding sequence is TGTGCCAGCAGTTATGGGCCGCCGGGCTATAATTCACCCCTCCACTTT. Protein: CASSYGPPGYNSPLHF.

V gene TRBV2 combines with J gene TRBJ1-2; D is undetermined. The CDR3 covers 13 residues. Trimming pared 6 bases from V and 4 bases from J, leaving 12 bases between. Germline loops: CDR1 SNHLY, CDR2 FYNNEI. The CDR3 DNA sequence: TGTGCCAGCAGAGGTGGGGAAACCTATGGCTACACCTTC. Translation gives CASRGGETYGYTF.

The chain has TRBV5-5 and TRBJ1-4; D gene unclear. This CDR3 has 14 residues. Trimming stripped 0 bases from V and 3 bases from J, with 6 bases between. Germline V CDR1 and CDR2: SGHKS, YYEKEE (reference sequence). CDR3 protein: CASSLGSPNEKLFF. Written as DNA, the CDR3 is TGTGCCAGCAGCTTGGGGAGCCCTAATGAAAAACTGTTTTTT.

The chain employs TRBV5-6 and TRBJ1-1, with D possibly TRBD1 on 6 matching bases. Trimming cost V 6 bases and J 5 bases, with 20 bases left between them. The CDR3 has 15 residues. Looked up from germline, CDR1 is SGHDT and CDR2 is YYEEEE. DNA for the CDR3: TGTGCCAGCAACCCGGGGGGCAGGGTACTGACTGAAGCTTTCTTT. As protein: CASNPGGRVLTEAFF.

The chain couples TRBV6-5 to TRBJ2-1; D is ambiguous. This CDR3 contains 13 residues. V lost 0 bases to trimming and J lost 2 bases, with 2 bases between them. Germline V gene lookup returns CDR1 MNHEY and CDR2 SVGAGI. The CDR3 coding sequence is TGTGCCAGCAGTTACTCGACCTACAATGAGCAGTTCTTC. Translated, it gives CASSYSTYNEQFF.

The gene calls are TRBV30 and TRBJ1-5, with no clear D. Trimming stripped 0 bases from V and 9 bases from J, with 9 bases between. Germline loops: CDR1 GTSNPN, CDR2 SVGIG (reference sequence). The CDR3 spans 12 residues. CDR3: CAWSVGPRPQHF. Here the CDR3 DNA reads TGTGCCTGGAGTGTTGGGCCCCGGCCCCAGCATTTT.

The chain uses TRBV7-8 and TRBJ1-3, with D perhaps matching TRBD1 (6 bases). Germline loops: CDR1 SGHVS, CDR2 FQNEAQ. Trimming cost V 2 bases and J 4 bases, with 15 bases left between them. CDR3 size: 16 residues. The CDR3 DNA is TGTGCCAGCAGCTTAATGGCCAGGGGAAGGGGAAACACCATATATTTT. Translation: CASSLMARGRGNTIYF.

V and J are TRBV2 and TRBJ2-5, with D perhaps matching TRBD2 (6 bases). This CDR3 contains 15 residues. Germline V lookup: CDR1 SNHLY, CDR2 FYNNEI. Trimming removed 1 base from V and 2 bases from J, with 11 bases in between. The CDR3 protein is CASSEGWAGQETQYF. The CDR3, as DNA: TGTGCCAGCAGTGAAGGTTGGGCGGGACAAGAGACCCAGTACTTC. Supplemented by reference TRBV2 and TRBJ2-5, the full variable domain reads EPEVTQTPSHQVTQMGQEVILRCVPISNHLYFYWYRQILGQKVEFLVSFYNNEISEKSEIFDDQFSVERPDGSNFTLKIRSTKLEDSAMYFCASSEGWAGQETQYFGPGTRLLVL.

The chain couples TRBV6-2 or TRBV6-3 to TRBJ1-6, with 8 nucleotides matching TRBD1. Trimming cost V 5 bases and J 4 bases; bases outside gene matches: 10. Germline V gene sequence: CDR1 MNHEY, CDR2 SVGEGT. This CDR3 comprises 17 residues. The CDR3 is CASSTYRGILYNSPLHF. The CDR3 nucleotides read TGTGCCAGCAGTACTTACAGGGGGATTTTATATAATTCACCCCTCCACTTT.